Listed below are T cell receptor beta chains from one sample, sequenced in a study of blood T cell repertoires in COVID-19. Data came from immunoSEQ multiplex PCR; TCRdb stores just in-frame clones and leaves some out. The sample lists roughly 250,000 clones; around 87% were seen once. Sequenced input: peripheral blood. Receptor source: a woman aged 45-65 years with acute or convalescent COVID-19. CDR3s include the opening cysteine and the closing phenylalanine or tryptophan. D genes are given only for firm matches. Some rows have no size entry. The others give once, few or many, or a class for an expanded clone.

TRBV10-3	TRBJ2-3	TRBD2	few	CAIRATGGRAEGTDTQYF	TGTGCCATCAGGGCTACGGGCGGGAGGGCCGAGGGCACAGATACGCAGTATTTT
TRBV5-4	TRBJ2-1	TRBD2	-	CASSQLTSGKSYNEQFF	TGTGCCAGCAGCCAATTGACTAGCGGGAAGTCCTACAATGAGCAGTTCTTC
TRBV30	TRBJ2-1	TRBD1	-	CACLGTANEQFF	TGTGCCTGCCTGGGGACAGCTAATGAGCAGTTCTTC
TRBV15	TRBJ2-3	-	-	CATSSYPVPDTQYF	TGTGCCACCAGCAGTTATCCAGTACCAGATACGCAGTATTTT
TRBV10-1	TRBJ2-1	TRBD2	-	CASSETTSGSSAFNSEQFF	TGCGCCAGCAGTGAGACGACTAGCGGGAGTAGTGCATTTAACTCCGAGCAGTTCTTC
TRBV5-6	TRBJ2-6	-	-	CASSKDTGSSGANVLTF	TGTGCCAGCAGCAAGGACACCGGCAGCTCTGGGGCCAACGTCCTGACTTTC
TRBV9	TRBJ2-5	TRBD2	-	CASSVGLAGGLQIQETQYF	TGTGCCAGCAGCGTAGGGCTAGCGGGAGGGCTCCAAATCCAAGAGACCCAGTACTTC
TRBV7-2	TRBJ1-6	-	-	CASSWGGYRANSPLHF	TGTGCCAGCAGCTGGGGGGGGTACAGGGCTAATTCACCCCTCCACTTT
TRBV5-1	TRBJ1-4	TRBD1	-	CASSASGTGGEKLFF	TGCGCCAGCAGCGCCTCCGGGACAGGGGGTGAAAAACTGTTTTTT
TRBV6-1	TRBJ1-1	-	-	CASSEDPRGEAFF	TGTGCCAGCAGTGAGGACCCACGGGGGGAAGCTTTCTTT
TRBV5-6	TRBJ2-5	-	few	CASSHRDQETQYF	TGTGCCAGCAGCCACCGGGATCAAGAGACCCAGTACTTC
TRBV5-6	TRBJ1-2	TRBD1	-	CASSLGGTGYGYTF	TGTGCCAGCAGCTTGGGAGGGACAGGTTATGGCTACACCTTC
TRBV25-1	TRBJ1-2	-	-	CASSVGGNYGYTF	TGTGCCAGCAGTGTCGGGGGGAACTATGGCTACACCTTC
TRBV9	TRBJ2-2	-	-	CASSVGQVGTGELFF	TGTGCCAGCAGCGTAGGGCAGGTTGGCACCGGGGAGCTGTTTTTT
TRBV5-6	TRBJ1-1	TRBD1	-	CASSSTGINTEAFF	TGTGCCAGCAGCTCGACAGGGATCAACACTGAAGCTTTCTTT
TRBV4-2	TRBJ2-5	-	-	CASSQERIQETQYF	TGTGCCAGCAGCCAAGAGCGGATCCAAGAGACCCAGTACTTC
TRBV19	TRBJ1-5	TRBD1	-	CATQDRGNQPQHF	TGTGCCACCCAGGACAGGGGCAATCAGCCCCAGCATTTT
TRBV6-6	TRBJ2-7	-	-	CASSYSNRDYEQYF	TGTGCCAGCAGTTACTCAAACAGGGACTACGAGCAGTACTTC
TRBV30	TRBJ1-6	TRBD1	-	CAWSGTGVSYNSPLHF	TGTGCCTGGAGCGGGACAGGGGTTTCCTATAATTCACCCCTCCACTTT
TRBV7-2	TRBJ1-4	-	-	CASSQNPNEKLFF	TGTGCCAGCAGCCAAAATCCCAATGAAAAACTGTTTTTT
TRBV15	TRBJ2-5	-	-	CATSSRRDNQETQYF	TGTGCCACCAGCAGTCGCCGGGACAACCAAGAGACCCAGTACTTC
TRBV4-1	TRBJ1-2	-	-	CASSKTFNERGYGYTF	TGCGCCAGCAGCAAAACCTTCAACGAGCGGGGCTATGGCTACACCTTC
TRBV2	TRBJ1-2	-	-	CASSEYGGYTF	TGTGCCAGCAGTGAATACGGGGGCTACACCTTC
TRBV15	TRBJ2-3	TRBD1	once	CATSRQGTPDTQYF	TGTGCCACCAGCCGACAGGGTACCCCAGATACGCAGTATTTT
TRBV7-2	TRBJ2-2	TRBD2	-	CASSLLAGVYTGELFF	TGTGCCAGCAGCCTTCTAGCGGGAGTATATACCGGGGAGCTGTTTTTT
TRBV7-2	TRBJ2-3	-	-	CASSPPGDTQYF	TGTGCCAGCAGCCCCCCGGGGGATACGCAGTATTTT
TRBV30	TRBJ1-5	-	-	CAWSVQSNQPQHF	TGTGCCTGGAGTGTACAGAGCAATCAGCCCCAGCATTTT
TRBV19	TRBJ1-1	-	few	CASSQPQGFLEAFF	TGTGCCAGTAGTCAACCTCAGGGTTTTTTGGAAGCTTTCTTT
TRBV29-1	TRBJ2-1	TRBD2	-	CSVHGLAVSYNEQFF	TGCAGCGTCCACGGACTAGCGGTCTCCTACAATGAGCAGTTCTTC
TRBV13	TRBJ1-1	TRBD1	-	CASSLGQKNTEAFF	TGTGCCAGCAGCTTGGGACAGAAGAACACTGAAGCTTTCTTT
TRBV5-1	TRBJ2-1	TRBD2	-	CASSPTSGSYNEQFF	TGCGCCAGCAGCCCTACTAGCGGTTCCTACAATGAGCAGTTCTTC
TRBV5-6	TRBJ2-7	TRBD1	-	CASSLKLFGQGYHEQYF	TGTGCCAGCAGCTTGAAGTTGTTCGGACAGGGGTACCACGAGCAGTACTTC
TRBV28	TRBJ1-5	-	-	CASSTRDPQHF	TGTGCCAGCAGTACTAGGGATCCCCAGCATTTT
TRBV9	TRBJ2-1	TRBD2	-	CASSVEGLAGVEQFF	TGTGCCAGCAGCGTAGAGGGACTAGCGGGAGTTGAGCAGTTCTTC
TRBV10-3	TRBJ2-7	-	-	CAISEGPSGLMDEQYF	TGTGCCATCAGTGAGGGGCCTTCAGGGCTTATGGACGAGCAGTACTTC
TRBV7-3	TRBJ2-1	TRBD2	once	CASSPHGTSGRDEQFF	TGTGCCAGCAGCCCCCATGGGACTAGCGGGAGGGATGAGCAGTTCTTC
TRBV10-2	TRBJ1-1	TRBD1	-	CASRDRGLTEAFF	TGCGCCAGCCGGGACAGGGGGCTCACTGAAGCTTTCTTT
TRBV4-1	TRBJ2-7	TRBD2	-	CASSQALTSFDVYEQYF	TGCGCCAGCAGCCAAGCCCTGACTAGCTTCGATGTGTACGAGCAGTACTTC
TRBV19	TRBJ1-6	-	-	CASMSGENSPLHF	TGTGCCAGTATGTCAGGGGAGAATTCACCCCTCCACTTT
TRBV15	TRBJ1-2	TRBD1	-	CATSLGPGGDGYTF	TGTGCCACCAGCTTGGGCCCAGGGGGCGATGGCTACACCTTC
TRBV27	TRBJ2-4	-	-	CASRTNIAKNIQYF	TGTGCCAGCAGAACTAATATAGCCAAAAACATTCAGTACTTC
TRBV14	TRBJ1-4	-	-	CASSQDWAEATNEKLFF	TGTGCCAGCAGCCAAGATTGGGCGGAGGCAACTAATGAAAAACTGTTTTTT
TRBV10-1	TRBJ2-7	TRBD1	-	CASLTDRGPYEQYF	TGCGCCAGCCTAACAGACAGGGGGCCCTACGAGCAGTACTTC
TRBV28	TRBJ2-3	-	-	CASKFQGIADTQYF	TGTGCCAGCAAATTTCAGGGTATCGCAGATACGCAGTATTTT
TRBV27	TRBJ2-7	TRBD2	-	CASNIAGGGGEQYF	TGTGCCAGCAATATAGCGGGGGGAGGGGGCGAGCAGTACTTC
TRBV5-4	TRBJ1-4	-	-	CASSPGPGHGDHNEKLFF	TGTGCCAGCAGTCCCGGACCGGGACACGGCGACCATAATGAAAAACTGTTTTTT
TRBV15	TRBJ1-6	-	-	CATSRGGGSYNSPLHF	TGTGCCACCAGCAGAGGGGGGGGCTCCTATAATTCACCCCTCCACTTT
TRBV3-1/TRBV3-2	TRBJ2-7	-	-	CASSQAPSGSEQYF	TGTGCCAGCAGCCAGGCTCCGTCTGGGAGCGAGCAGTACTTC
TRBV27	TRBJ1-6	TRBD1	-	CASTITGVSGSPLHF	TGTGCCAGCACCATAACAGGGGTCTCCGGCTCACCCCTCCACTTT
TRBV19	TRBJ1-1	-	-	CASSTLGQNTEAFF	TGTGCCAGTAGTACCCTGGGACAGAACACTGAAGCTTTCTTT